These T cell receptor beta chains were read from a single sample in a study of cytomegalovirus exposure and HLA in healthy donors. TCRdb keeps only in-frame clones here, not all; method: immunoSEQ multiplex PCR. The data hold approximately 220,000 clones, with 76% observed a single time. The material sequenced was PBMCs. The receptors here all came from a man aged 18-30 years in good health and CMV-seronegative. CDR3s include the opening cysteine and the closing phenylalanine or tryptophan. D genes are given only for firm matches. Only some rows state a clone size, as once, few, many or a class for expanded clones.

>NA|TRBJ1-5|TRBV30|TRBD1
CAWEQGTGQPQHF
TGTGCCTGGGAACAGGGGACAGGTCAGCCCCAGCATTTT
>NA|TRBJ1-6|TRBV30|NA
CAWRPWTNYNSPLHF
TGTGCCTGGAGGCCATGGACAAATTATAATTCACCCCTCCACTTT
>NA|TRBJ1-1|TRBV5-1|NA
CASSLALGGNTEAFF
TGCGCCAGCAGCTTGGCTTTGGGGGGGAACACTGAAGCTTTCTTT
>NA|TRBJ2-3|TRBV7-7|NA
CASSRDHSTDTQYF
TGTGCTAGCAGCCGGGATCATAGCACAGATACGCAGTATTTT
>NA|TRBJ1-5|TRBV5-1|NA
CASSWGDGQPQHF
TGCGCCAGCAGCTGGGGGGACGGCCAGCCCCAGCATTTT
>NA|TRBJ1-4|TRBV20-1|NA
CSAKQNEKLFF
TGCAGTGCTAAACAAAATGAAAAACTGTTTTTT
>NA|TRBJ2-1|TRBV5-4|TRBD2
CASAWGRANEQFF
TGTGCCTCGGCCTGGGGGAGGGCAAATGAGCAGTTCTTC
>NA|TRBJ2-7|TRBV5-5|NA
CASSFPGVLYEQYF
TGTGCCAGCAGCTTTCCGGGGGTCCTCTACGAGCAGTACTTC
>NA|TRBJ1-2|TRBV27|NA
CASSFMGAQGYTF
TGTGCCAGCAGTTTTATGGGGGCTCAGGGCTACACCTTC
>NA|TRBJ1-1|TRBV6-1|NA
CASREQGLETEAFF
TGTGCCAGCAGAGAACAGGGCTTAGAGACTGAAGCTTTCTTT
>NA|TRBJ2-1|TRBV2|NA
CASSERGRLHPFYNEQFF
TGTGCCAGCAGTGAAAGGGGCCGACTCCACCCGTTCTACAATGAGCAGTTCTTC
>NA|TRBJ2-7|TRBV27|TRBD1
CASRTGTGTYEQYF
TGTGCCAGCAGGACCGGGACAGGGACCTACGAGCAGTACTTC
>NA|TRBJ2-4|TRBV7-3|TRBD2
CASSLGQGGAKNIQYF
TGTGCCAGCAGCTTAGGGCAGGGAGGGGCCAAAAACATTCAGTACTTC
>NA|TRBJ2-1|TRBV5-1|TRBD2
CASTVGVAGVGEQFF
TGCGCCAGCACCGTAGGCGTAGCGGGAGTGGGTGAGCAGTTCTTC
>NA|TRBJ1-5|TRBV19|TRBD1
CASRRQGNSNQPQHF
TGTGCCAGTAGGAGACAGGGCAATAGCAATCAGCCCCAGCATTTT
>few|TRBJ2-3|TRBV2|TRBD2
CASSVAGGGTDTQYF
TGTGCCAGCAGTGTGGCGGGAGGGGGCACAGATACGCAGTATTTT
>NA|TRBJ2-5|TRBV5-4|TRBD1
CASRPGQGRETQYF
TGTGCCAGCAGGCCGGGACAGGGTCGAGAGACCCAGTACTTC
>NA|TRBJ2-1|TRBV12-5|TRBD1
CASGRTGTGGSNEQFF
TGTGCTAGTGGCCGGACCGGGACAGGGGGCTCCAATGAGCAGTTCTTC
>NA|TRBJ2-7|TRBV7-9|TRBD2
CASSPAGGRNEQYF
TGTGCCAGCAGCCCAGCGGGAGGTAGAAACGAGCAGTACTTC
>NA|TRBJ1-2|TRBV5-1|NA
CASSLSRGPTNYGYTF
TGCGCCAGCAGCTTAAGCAGGGGACCAACTAACTATGGCTACACCTTC
>NA|TRBJ2-1|TRBV27|NA
CASSFGAVSRSYNEQFF
TGTGCCAGCAGTTTTGGGGCAGTTTCCCGCTCCTACAATGAGCAGTTCTTC
>NA|TRBJ1-3|TRBV5-5|NA
CASSLGQDRNTIYF
TGTGCCAGCAGCTTGGGACAGGATCGAAACACCATATATTTT
>NA|TRBJ1-4|TRBV9|NA
CASSIYAGDEKLFF
TGTGCCAGCAGCATCTATGCAGGGGATGAAAAACTGTTTTTT
>NA|TRBJ1-4|TRBV6-1|NA
CASSERGSEKLFF
TGTGCCAGCAGTGAAAGAGGGTCTGAAAAACTGTTTTTT
>once|TRBJ2-7|TRBV5-4|TRBD1
CASSHGQGHSYEQYF
TGTGCCAGCAGCCACGGACAGGGCCACTCCTACGAGCAGTACTTC
>NA|TRBJ1-2|TRBV27|TRBD1
CASSLSAGGKNYGYTF
TGTGCCAGCAGTTTATCGGCAGGGGGGAAGAACTATGGCTACACCTTC
>few|TRBJ1-1|TRBV5-6|NA
CASSPTGAREAFF
TGTGCCAGCAGTCCGACAGGTGCGAGGGAAGCTTTCTTT
>NA|TRBJ1-1|TRBV18|NA
CASSPGQNTEAFF
TGTGCCAGCTCACCCGGACAGAACACTGAAGCTTTCTTT
>many|TRBJ1-1|TRBV19|NA
CASSTSGLTHEAFF
TGTGCCAGTAGTACCTCGGGGTTAACTCATGAAGCTTTCTTT
>NA|TRBJ2-6|TRBV5-6|NA
CASRFGTAGSGANVLTF
TGTGCCAGCAGGTTCGGGACTGCCGGCTCTGGGGCCAACGTCCTGACTTTC
>once|TRBJ2-2|TRBV19|TRBD1
CASSIVGQGYTGELFF
TGTGCCAGTAGTATAGTCGGACAGGGGTACACCGGGGAGCTGTTTTTT
>few|TRBJ1-2|TRBV2|NA
CASSVGDTDYGYTF
TGTGCCAGCAGTGTGGGGGACACCGACTATGGCTACACCTTC
>NA|TRBJ2-5|TRBV5-1|TRBD2
CASSLSGLAGQETQYF
TGCGCCAGCAGCCTATCCGGACTAGCGGGCCAAGAGACCCAGTACTTC
>NA|TRBJ1-1|TRBV5-4|TRBD1
CASSPGQGEAFF
TGTGCCAGCAGCCCGGGACAGGGAGAAGCTTTCTTT
>NA|TRBJ2-1|TRBV25-1|NA
CASRASEQFF
TGTGCCAGCAGGGCTAGTGAGCAGTTCTTC
>few|TRBJ2-3|TRBV7-3|TRBD2
CASTKSGTQTDTQYF
TGTGCCAGCACCAAAAGCGGGACTCAGACAGATACGCAGTATTTT
>few|TRBJ1-5|TRBV27|TRBD1
CASSTGGAGNQPQHF
TGTGCCAGCAGTACAGGGGGCGCTGGCAATCAGCCCCAGCATTTT
>NA|TRBJ1-5|TRBV28|NA
CASSLSPNQPQHF
TGTGCCAGCAGTTTATCCCCTAATCAGCCCCAGCATTTT
>NA|TRBJ1-1|TRBV19|TRBD1
CASSMVRGRKAEAFF
TGTGCCAGTAGTATGGTCAGGGGGCGTAAGGCTGAAGCTTTCTTT
>NA|TRBJ2-1|TRBV5-1|TRBD2
CASSMLAGGGEQFF
TGCGCCAGCAGCATGCTAGCGGGAGGTGGTGAGCAGTTCTTC
>NA|TRBJ2-1|TRBV18|TRBD1
CASSPLRVSGGGNEQFF
TGTGCCAGCTCACCTCTGCGGGTTTCAGGGGGCGGGAATGAGCAGTTCTTC
>few|TRBJ2-1|TRBV28|NA
CASSLFRGSHEQFF
TGTGCCAGCAGTTTGTTCAGGGGTTCTCATGAGCAGTTCTTC
>NA|TRBJ1-1|TRBV18|NA
CASSPRGDYNTEAFF
TGTGCCAGCTCACCGCGGGGGGATTATAACACTGAAGCTTTCTTT
>once|TRBJ1-5|TRBV6-5|NA
CASSPGTNNQPQHF
TGTGCCAGCAGTCCCGGGACTAACAATCAGCCCCAGCATTTT
>NA|TRBJ2-7|TRBV5-6|NA
CASSPPHSTYEQYF
TGTGCCAGCAGCCCACCACACAGCACCTACGAGCAGTACTTC
>NA|TRBJ1-2|TRBV5-4|TRBD1
CASTVPGQGRDYGYTF
TGTGCCAGCACCGTCCCGGGACAGGGCAGGGACTATGGCTACACCTTC
>once|TRBJ1-1|TRBV29-1|NA
CSVDRVQGIPNTEAFF
TGCAGCGTTGATCGGGTCCAGGGAATCCCGAACACTGAAGCTTTCTTT
>NA|TRBJ2-7|TRBV10-3|NA
CAISESSGASYEQYF
TGTGCCATCAGTGAGTCGTCAGGGGCCTCCTACGAGCAGTACTTC
>NA|TRBJ1-1|TRBV5-1|NA
CASSLVNFTEAFF
TGCGCCAGCAGCTTGGTAAATTTCACTGAAGCTTTCTTT
>NA|TRBJ2-7|TRBV2|TRBD2
CASRPGWLAGGPGYEQYF
TGTGCCAGCAGACCGGGGTGGCTAGCGGGAGGGCCTGGCTACGAGCAGTACTTC
>few|TRBJ1-2|TRBV27|NA
CASSPRGEGFFGYTF
TGTGCCAGCAGTCCCAGGGGAGAGGGTTTTTTTGGCTACACCTTC
>NA|TRBJ2-5|TRBV7-2|TRBD1
CASSRGGAETQYF
TGTGCCAGCAGCCGAGGGGGCGCCGAGACCCAGTACTTC
>NA|TRBJ1-6|TRBV12-5|TRBD1
CASGSDRGGNSPLHF
TGTGCTAGTGGTTCTGACAGGGGTGGAAATTCACCCCTCCACTTT
>few|TRBJ1-1|TRBV4-1|NA
CASSQGGATEAFF
TGCGCCAGCAGCCAGGGTGGAGCCACTGAAGCTTTCTTT
>NA|TRBJ2-1|TRBV19|TRBD1
CASSDGTGANEQFF
TGTGCCAGTAGTGATGGGACAGGGGCCAATGAGCAGTTCTTC
>NA|TRBJ2-5|TRBV5-1|NA
CASSLYPEPRETQYF
TGCGCCAGCAGCTTGTATCCGGAGCCTCGGGAGACCCAGTACTTC
>NA|TRBJ2-7|TRBV7-9|TRBD1
CASSPPWTGQGAYEQYF
TGTGCCAGCAGCCCCCCATGGACGGGACAGGGGGCCTACGAGCAGTACTTC
>NA|TRBJ2-5|TRBV5-4|TRBD2
CASSLGKWSSGPYQETQYF
TGTGCCAGCAGCTTAGGTAAATGGTCTAGCGGGCCATACCAAGAGACCCAGTACTTC
>NA|TRBJ1-6|TRBV5-1|TRBD1
CASSVGTAYSPLHF
TGCGCCAGCAGCGTAGGGACAGCTTATTCACCCCTCCACTTT
>NA|TRBJ1-5|TRBV7-9|TRBD1
CASSGQGARSAKIQPQHF
TGTGCCAGCAGTGGACAGGGGGCGCGATCCGCCAAAATACAGCCCCAGCATTTT